This T cell receptor (beta chain) was observed in a study of blood T cell repertoires in COVID-19. Study-level background: The United States, Italy and Spain provided the acute and convalescent COVID-19 samples. Sources were T cells, B-cell-depleted T cells, or PBMCs; the material itself was cDNA or gDNA.

CDR3 size: 15 residues. Germline CDR1 reads SGHTA; CDR2 reads FQGNSA. With 5 bases clipped from V and 2 bases from J, the junction kept 7 bases outside the gene matches. Original methodology: Scientists estimated how many nucleated cells there were by amplifying reference gene primers. Libraries were prepared by immunoSEQ multiplex PCR; TCRdb keeps only in-frame clonotypes and omits some of them. D and trimming were read from the DNA, whereas the V and J calls and clone size are those reported in that table. In the table there are 15,000 to 20,000 clones, 88% of which are singletons. The sequence was collected from a human donor in a cohort sampled during active COVID-19. This chain connects TRBV7-2 to TRBJ2-7, with 9 bases lining up with TRBD2. Sequencing was carried out using peripheral blood. CDR3 region: CASSPMGGGAYEQYF. CDR3 nucleotide sequence: TGTGCCAGCAGCCCTATGGGCGGGGGGGCCTACGAGCAGTACTTC. The whole variable domain, remainder taken from reference TRBV7-2 and TRBJ2-7, is GAGVSQSPSNKVTEKGKDVELRCDPISGHTALYWYRQSLGQGLEFLIYFQGNSAPDKSGLPSDRFSAERTGGSVSTLTIQRTQQEDSAVYLCASSPMGGGAYEQYFGPGTRLTVT.